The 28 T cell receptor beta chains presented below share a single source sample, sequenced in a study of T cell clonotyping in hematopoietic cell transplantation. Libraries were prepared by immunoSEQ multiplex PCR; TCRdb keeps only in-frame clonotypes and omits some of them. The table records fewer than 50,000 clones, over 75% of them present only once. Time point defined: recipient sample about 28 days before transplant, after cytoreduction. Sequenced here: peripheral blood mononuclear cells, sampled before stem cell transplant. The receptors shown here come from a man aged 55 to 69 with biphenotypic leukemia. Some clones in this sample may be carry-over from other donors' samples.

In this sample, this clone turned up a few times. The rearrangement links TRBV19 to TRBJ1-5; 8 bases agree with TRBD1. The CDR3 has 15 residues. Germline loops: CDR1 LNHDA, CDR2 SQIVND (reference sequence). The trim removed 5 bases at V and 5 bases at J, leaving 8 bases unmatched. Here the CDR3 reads CASSADRENDQPQHF. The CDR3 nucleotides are TGTGCCAGTAGTGCGGACAGGGAAAACGATCAGCCCCAGCATTTT. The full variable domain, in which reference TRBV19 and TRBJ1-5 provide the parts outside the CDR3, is DGGITQSPKYLFRKEGQNVTLSCEQNLNHDAMYWYRQDPGQGLRLIYYSQIVNDFQKGDIAEGYSVSREKKESFPLTVTSAQKNPTAFYLCASSADRENDQPQHFGDGTRLSIL.

In DNA form, the CDR3 reads TGTGCCAGCAGCGTTGGACCGGAGGTCGAAAAACTGTTTTTT. As protein: CASSVGPEVEKLFF. J is TRBJ1-4 and V is TRBV9; D gene ambiguous. The CDR3 totals 14 residues. The V gene lost 2 bases and the J gene lost 8 bases, with 13 bases spanning the gap. Germline lookup yields CDR1 SGDLS and CDR2 YYNGEE.

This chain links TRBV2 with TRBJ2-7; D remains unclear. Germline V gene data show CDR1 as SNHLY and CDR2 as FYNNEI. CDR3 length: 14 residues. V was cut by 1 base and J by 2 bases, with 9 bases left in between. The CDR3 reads CASSEGAGTYEQYF. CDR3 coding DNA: TGTGCCAGCAGTGAAGGGGCCGGAACCTACGAGCAGTACTTC.

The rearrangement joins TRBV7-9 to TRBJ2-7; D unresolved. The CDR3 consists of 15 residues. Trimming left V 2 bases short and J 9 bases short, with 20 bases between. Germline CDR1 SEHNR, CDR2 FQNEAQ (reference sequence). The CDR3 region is CASSLLQLELPAQYF. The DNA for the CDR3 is TGTGCCAGCAGCTTATTGCAGCTTGAGCTGCCTGCGCAGTACTTC.

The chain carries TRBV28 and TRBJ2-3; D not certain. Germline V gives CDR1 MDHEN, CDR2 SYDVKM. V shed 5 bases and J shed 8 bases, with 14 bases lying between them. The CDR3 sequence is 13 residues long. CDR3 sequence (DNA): TGTGCCAGCAGTGAGAGTAACCCGGGTACGCAGTATTTT. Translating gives CASSESNPGTQYF.

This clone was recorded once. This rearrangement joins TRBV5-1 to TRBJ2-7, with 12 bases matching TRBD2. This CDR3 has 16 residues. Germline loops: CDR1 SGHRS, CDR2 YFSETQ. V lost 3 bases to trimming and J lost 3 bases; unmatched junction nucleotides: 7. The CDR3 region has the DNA TGCGCCAGCAGCTGGACCCGACTAGCGGGGGACTACGAGCAGTACTTC. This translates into CASSWTRLAGDYEQYF.

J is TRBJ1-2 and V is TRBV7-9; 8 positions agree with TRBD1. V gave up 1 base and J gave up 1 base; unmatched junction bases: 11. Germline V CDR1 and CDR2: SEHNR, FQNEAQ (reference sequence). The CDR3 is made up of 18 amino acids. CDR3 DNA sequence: TGTGCCAGCAGCTTAGATTACAGGGGGTCATTAGTTAACTATGGCTACACCTTC. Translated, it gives CASSLDYRGSLVNYGYTF.

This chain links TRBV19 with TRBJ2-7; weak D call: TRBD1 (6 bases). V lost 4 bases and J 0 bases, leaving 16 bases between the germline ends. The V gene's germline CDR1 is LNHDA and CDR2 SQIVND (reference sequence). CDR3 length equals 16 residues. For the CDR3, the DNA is TGTGCCAGTAGTACTCGAGGACGACAGGACTCCTACGAGCAGTACTTC. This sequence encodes CASSTRGRQDSYEQYF.

CDR3 nucleotide sequence: TGTGCCTGGAATGCTGGGTGGCTCGACTATGGCTACACCTTC. Encoded protein: CAWNAGWLDYGYTF. The J gene is TRBJ1-2, the V gene TRBV30; no firm D call. The germline CDR1 and CDR2 sequences are GTSNPN and SVGIG (reference sequence). V lost 4 bases to trimming and J lost 3 bases, with 15 bases between them. The CDR3 length is 14 residues.

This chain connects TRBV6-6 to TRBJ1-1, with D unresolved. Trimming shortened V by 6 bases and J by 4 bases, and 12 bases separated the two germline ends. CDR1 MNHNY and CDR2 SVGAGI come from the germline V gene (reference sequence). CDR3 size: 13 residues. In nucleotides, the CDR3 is TGTGCCAGCAGCCAGGCACGGACCACTGAAGCTTTCTTT. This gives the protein CASSQARTTEAFF.

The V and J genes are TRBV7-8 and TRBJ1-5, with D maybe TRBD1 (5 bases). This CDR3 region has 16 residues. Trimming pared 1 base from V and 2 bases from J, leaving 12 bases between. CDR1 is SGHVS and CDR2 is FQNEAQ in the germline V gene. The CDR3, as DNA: TGTGCCAGCAGCTTAGGGGACTCCACCGGCAATCAGCCCCAGCATTTT. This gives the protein CASSLGDSTGNQPQHF.

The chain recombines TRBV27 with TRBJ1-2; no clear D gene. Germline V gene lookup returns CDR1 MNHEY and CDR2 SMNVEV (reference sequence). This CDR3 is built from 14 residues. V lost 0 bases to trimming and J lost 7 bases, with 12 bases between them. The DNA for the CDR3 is TGTGCCAGCAGTTTATCGGTGGCGGCGGGTGGCTACACCTTC. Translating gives CASSLSVAAGGYTF.

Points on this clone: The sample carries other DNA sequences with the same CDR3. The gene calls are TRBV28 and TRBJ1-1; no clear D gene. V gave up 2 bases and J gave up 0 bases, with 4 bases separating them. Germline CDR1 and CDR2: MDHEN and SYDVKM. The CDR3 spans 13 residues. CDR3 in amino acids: CASSLDLNTEAFF. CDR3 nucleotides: TGTGCCAGCAGTTTAGATTTGAACACTGAAGCTTTCTTT.

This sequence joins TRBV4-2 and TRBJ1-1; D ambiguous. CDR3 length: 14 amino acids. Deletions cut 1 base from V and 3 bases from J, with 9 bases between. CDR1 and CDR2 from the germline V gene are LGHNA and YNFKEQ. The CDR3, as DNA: TGTGCCAGCAGCCAAGTACAAGAGGACACTGAAGCTTTCTTT. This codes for CASSQVQEDTEAFF.

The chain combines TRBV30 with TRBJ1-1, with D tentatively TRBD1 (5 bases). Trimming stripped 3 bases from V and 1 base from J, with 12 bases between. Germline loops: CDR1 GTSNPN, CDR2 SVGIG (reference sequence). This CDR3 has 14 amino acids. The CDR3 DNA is TGTGCCTGGAGACCTGACAGAGGGAACACTGAAGCTTTCTTT. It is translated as CAWRPDRGNTEAFF.

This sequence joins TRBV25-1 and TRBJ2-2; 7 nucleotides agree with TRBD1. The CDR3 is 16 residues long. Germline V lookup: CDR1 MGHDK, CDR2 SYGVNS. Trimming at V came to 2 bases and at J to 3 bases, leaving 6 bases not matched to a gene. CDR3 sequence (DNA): TGTGCCAGCAGTGAAGGGGGACAGAGATACACCGGGGAGCTGTTTTTT. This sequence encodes CASSEGGQRYTGELFF.

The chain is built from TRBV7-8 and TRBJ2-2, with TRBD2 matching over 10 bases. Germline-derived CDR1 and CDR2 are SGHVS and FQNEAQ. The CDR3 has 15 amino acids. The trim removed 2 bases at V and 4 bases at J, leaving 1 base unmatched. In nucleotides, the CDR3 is TGTGCCAGCAGCTTACTAGCGGGAGTCACCGGGGAGCTGTTTTTT. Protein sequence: CASSLLAGVTGELFF.

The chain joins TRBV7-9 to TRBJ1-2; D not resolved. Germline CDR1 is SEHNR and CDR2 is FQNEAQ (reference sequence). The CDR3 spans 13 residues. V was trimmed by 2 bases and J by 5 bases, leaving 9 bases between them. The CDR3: CASSLRVGYGYTF. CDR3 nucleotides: TGTGCCAGCAGCTTACGGGTAGGATATGGCTACACCTTC.

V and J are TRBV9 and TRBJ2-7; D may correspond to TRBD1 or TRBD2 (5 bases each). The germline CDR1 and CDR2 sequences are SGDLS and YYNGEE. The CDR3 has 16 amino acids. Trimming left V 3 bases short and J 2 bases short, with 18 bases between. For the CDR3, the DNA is TGTGCCAGCAGCGGATCGGTCGGGGCTCCAACCTACGAGCAGTACTTC. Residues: CASSGSVGAPTYEQYF.

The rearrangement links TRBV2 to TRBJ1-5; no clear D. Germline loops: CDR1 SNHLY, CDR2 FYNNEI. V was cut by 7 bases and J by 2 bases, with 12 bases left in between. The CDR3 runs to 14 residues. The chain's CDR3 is CASTSNIGNQPQHF. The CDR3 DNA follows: TGTGCCAGCACTTCGAACATCGGCAATCAGCCCCAGCATTTT. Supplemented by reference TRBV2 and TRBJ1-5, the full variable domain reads EPEVTQTPSHQVTQMGQEVILRCVPISNHLYFYWYRQILGQKVEFLVSFYNNEISEKSEIFDDQFSVERPDGSNFTLKIRSTKLEDSAMYFCASTSNIGNQPQHFGDGTRLSIL.

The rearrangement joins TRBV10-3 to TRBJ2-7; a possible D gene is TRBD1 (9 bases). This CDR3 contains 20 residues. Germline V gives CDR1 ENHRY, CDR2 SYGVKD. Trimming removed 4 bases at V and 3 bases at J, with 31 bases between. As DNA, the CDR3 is TGTGCCATCAGTGTAACCGACAGGGGGACTCTTGCGGGAGGAATCTACGAGCAGTACTTC. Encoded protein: CAISVTDRGTLAGGIYEQYF.

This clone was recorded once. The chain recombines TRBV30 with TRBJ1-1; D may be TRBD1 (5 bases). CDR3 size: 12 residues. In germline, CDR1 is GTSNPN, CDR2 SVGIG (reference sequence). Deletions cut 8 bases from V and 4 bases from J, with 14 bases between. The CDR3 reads CAAGLRSTEAFF. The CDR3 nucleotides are TGTGCCGCGGGACTGCGGAGCACTGAAGCTTTCTTT.

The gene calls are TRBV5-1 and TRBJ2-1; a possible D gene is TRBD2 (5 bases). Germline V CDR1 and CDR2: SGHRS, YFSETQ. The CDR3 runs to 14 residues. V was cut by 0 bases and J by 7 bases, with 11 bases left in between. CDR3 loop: CASSLEITGNEQFF. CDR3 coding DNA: TGCGCCAGCAGCTTGGAGATAACGGGAAATGAGCAGTTCTTC.

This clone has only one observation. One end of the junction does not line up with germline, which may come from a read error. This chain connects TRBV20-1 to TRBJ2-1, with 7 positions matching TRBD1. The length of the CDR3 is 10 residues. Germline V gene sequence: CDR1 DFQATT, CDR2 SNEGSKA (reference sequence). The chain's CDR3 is CSASNRGRVF. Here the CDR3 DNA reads TGCAGTGCTAGCAACAGGGGAAGGGTCTTC.

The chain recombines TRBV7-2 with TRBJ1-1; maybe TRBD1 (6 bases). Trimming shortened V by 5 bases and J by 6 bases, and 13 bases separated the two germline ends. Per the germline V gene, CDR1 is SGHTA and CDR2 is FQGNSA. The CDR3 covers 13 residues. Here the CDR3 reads CASSTGSTAEAFF. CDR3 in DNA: TGTGCCAGCAGCACAGGGTCGACCGCTGAAGCTTTCTTT.

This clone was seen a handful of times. CDR3 in amino acids: CASSPSRGFGEAFF. CDR3 nucleotides: TGTGCCAGCAGCCCATCGAGAGGTTTCGGAGAAGCTTTCTTT. The chain uses TRBV7-3 and TRBJ1-1; no firm D call. The CDR3 runs 14 residues. The germline V gene has CDR1 SGHTA and CDR2 FQGTGA. V dropped 5 bases and J dropped 8 bases, with 18 bases sitting between them.

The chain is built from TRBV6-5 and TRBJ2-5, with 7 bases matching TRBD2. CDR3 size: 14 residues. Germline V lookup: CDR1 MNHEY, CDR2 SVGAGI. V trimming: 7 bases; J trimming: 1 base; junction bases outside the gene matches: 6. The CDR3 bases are TGTGCCAGCACCCCTAGCGGACCCCAAGAGACCCAGTACTTC. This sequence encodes CASTPSGPQETQYF.

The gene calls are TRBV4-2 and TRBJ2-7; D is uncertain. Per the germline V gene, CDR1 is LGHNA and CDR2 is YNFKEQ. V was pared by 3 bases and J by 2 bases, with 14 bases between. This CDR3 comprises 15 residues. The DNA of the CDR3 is TGTGCCAGCAGCCAGGGGATTGGACCAACCTACGAGCAGTACTTC. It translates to CASSQGIGPTYEQYF.